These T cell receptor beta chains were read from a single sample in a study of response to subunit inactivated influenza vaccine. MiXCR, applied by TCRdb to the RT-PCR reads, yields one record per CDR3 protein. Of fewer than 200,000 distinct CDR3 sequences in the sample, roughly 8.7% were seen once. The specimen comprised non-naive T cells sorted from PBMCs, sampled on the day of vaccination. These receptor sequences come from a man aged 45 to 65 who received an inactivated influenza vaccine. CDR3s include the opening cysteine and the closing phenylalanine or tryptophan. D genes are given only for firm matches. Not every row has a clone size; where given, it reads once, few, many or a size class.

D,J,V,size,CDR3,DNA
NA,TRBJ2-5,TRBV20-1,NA,CSASDLGGGETQYF,TGCAGTGCTAGTGATCTCGGGGGTGGGGAGACCCAGTACTTC
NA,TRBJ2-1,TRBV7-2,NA,CASSLDPAAFYNEQFF,TGTGCCAGCAGCTTAGATCCTGCGGCCTTCTACAATGAGCAGTTCTTC
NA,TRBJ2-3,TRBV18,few,CASSPGLAQNQNTQYF,TGTGCCAGCTCACCAGGTCTAGCGCAAAATCAGAATACGCAGTATTTT
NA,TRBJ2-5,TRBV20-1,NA,CSAARVGRETQYF,TGCAGTGCTGCCCGAGTTGGGCGGGAGACCCAGTACTTC
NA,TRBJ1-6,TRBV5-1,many,CASSLGGGANSPLHF,TGCGCCAGCAGCTTGGGGGGAGGGGCGAATTCACCCCTCCACTTT
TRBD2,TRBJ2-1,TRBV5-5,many,CASSHLAGSSYNEQFF,TGTGCCAGCAGCCACCTAGCGGGGAGCTCCTACAATGAGCAGTTCTTC
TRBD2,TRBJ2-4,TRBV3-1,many,CASSQGTSGSKNIQYF,TGTGCCAGCAGCCAAGGTACTAGCGGGAGCAAAAACATTCAGTACTTC
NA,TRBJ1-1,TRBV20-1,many,CSASRPFF,TGCAGTGCTAGTAGGCCTTTCTTT
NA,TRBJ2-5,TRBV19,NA,CASSTRLAETQYF,TGTGCCAGTAGTACAAGACTGGCAGAGACCCAGTACTTC
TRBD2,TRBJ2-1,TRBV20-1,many,CSAMDYSGSSYNEQFF,TGCAGTGCGATGGACTATAGCGGGAGCTCCTACAATGAGCAGTTCTTC
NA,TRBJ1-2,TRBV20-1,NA,CSARATTVYGYTF,TGCAGTGCTAGAGCCACCACAGTCTATGGCTACACCTTC
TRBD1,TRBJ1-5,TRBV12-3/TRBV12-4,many,CASRYTGDQPQHF,TGTGCCAGCAGGTATACAGGGGATCAGCCCCAGCATTTT
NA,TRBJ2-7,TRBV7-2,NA,CASSLVGGQASYEQYF,TGTGCCAGCAGCTTAGTAGGGGGGCAGGCGAGCTACGAGCAGTACTTC
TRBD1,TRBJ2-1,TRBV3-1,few,CASRPGQTYNEQFF,TGTGCCAGCAGGCCGGGACAGACCTACAATGAGCAGTTCTTC
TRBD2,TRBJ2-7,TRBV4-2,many,CASSQGPGTSGYEQYF,TGTGCCAGCAGCCAAGGGCCCGGGACTAGCGGATACGAGCAGTACTTC
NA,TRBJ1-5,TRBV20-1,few,CSAPGPQSSNQPQHF,TGCAGTGCGCCGGGTCCTCAATCTAGCAATCAGCCCCAGCATTTT
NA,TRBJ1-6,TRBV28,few,CASSLGRNTNSPLHF,TGTGCCAGCAGTTTGGGACGAAACACCAATTCACCCCTCCACTTT
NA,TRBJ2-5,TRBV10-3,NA,CAISGGYQETQYF,TGTGCCATCAGTGGGGGTTACCAAGAGACCCAGTACTTC
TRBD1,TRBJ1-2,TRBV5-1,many,CASRTNRDSNGYTF,TGCGCCAGCAGGACGAACCGGGACAGCAATGGCTACACCTTC
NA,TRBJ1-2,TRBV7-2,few,CASSFDSEPLTF,TGTGCCAGCAGCTTCGACTCGGAGCCTCTCACCTTC
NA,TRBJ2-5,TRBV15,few,CATSRAGGQQETQYF,TGTGCCACCAGCAGAGCCGGAGGACAGCAAGAGACCCAGTACTTC
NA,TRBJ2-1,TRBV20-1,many,CSADFGPYNEQFF,TGCAGTGCGGATTTTGGACCGTACAATGAGCAGTTCTTC
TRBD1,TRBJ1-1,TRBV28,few,CASSFADRAEAFF,TGTGCCAGCAGCTTCGCCGACAGGGCCGAAGCTTTCTTT
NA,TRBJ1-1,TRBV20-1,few,CSANPVWIAFF,TGCAGTGCTAACCCAGTATGGATAGCTTTCTTT
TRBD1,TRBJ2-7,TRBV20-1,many,CSVYRGLSYEQYF,TGCAGTGTCTACAGGGGGCTCTCCTACGAGCAGTACTTC
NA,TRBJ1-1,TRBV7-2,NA,CASSLVEGIEAFF,TGTGCCAGCAGCTTAGTAGAGGGGATTGAAGCTTTCTTT
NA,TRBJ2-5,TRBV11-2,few,CASRRGGYQETQYF,TGTGCCAGCAGGAGAGGGGGGTACCAAGAGACCCAGTACTTC
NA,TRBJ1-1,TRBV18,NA,CASSGQSTGTEAFF,TGTGCCAGCTCAGGACAGTCCACGGGGACTGAAGCTTTCTTT
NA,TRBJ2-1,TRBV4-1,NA,CASSQGNPYNEQFF,TGCGCCAGCAGCCAAGGGAACCCCTACAATGAGCAGTTCTTC
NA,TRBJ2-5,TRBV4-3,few,CASSQDSEGGTQYF,TGCGCCAGCAGCCAAGATTCTGAAGGTGGGACCCAGTACTTC
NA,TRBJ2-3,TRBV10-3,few,CAISGTSTDTQYF,TGTGCCATCTCCGGGACTAGCACAGATACGCAGTATTTT
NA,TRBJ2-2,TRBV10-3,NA,CAITDTGELFF,TGTGCCATCACCGACACCGGGGAGCTGTTTTTT
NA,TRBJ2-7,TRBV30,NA,CAWSPGGWEQYF,TGTGCCTGGAGTCCGGGGGGCTGGGAGCAGTACTTC
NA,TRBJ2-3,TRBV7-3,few,CASSFGGGPDTQYF,TGTGCCAGCAGCTTCGGGGGCGGTCCAGATACGCAGTATTTT
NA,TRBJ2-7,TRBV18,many,CASSPVQSSYEQYF,TGTGCCAGCTCACCGGTCCAGAGCTCCTACGAGCAGTACTTC
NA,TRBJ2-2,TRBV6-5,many,CASSYSSATGELFF,TGTGCCAGCAGTTACTCTAGCGCCACCGGGGAGCTGTTTTTT
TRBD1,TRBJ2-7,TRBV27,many,CASSFGDSTYEQYF,TGTGCCAGCAGTTTCGGGGACAGCACCTACGAGCAGTACTTC
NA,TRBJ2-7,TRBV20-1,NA,CSARDPRDYEQYF,TGCAGTGCTAGAGATCCGCGTGACTACGAGCAGTACTTC
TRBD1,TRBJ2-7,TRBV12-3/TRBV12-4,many,CASSWTGGHEQYF,TGTGCCAGCAGTTGGACAGGCGGGCACGAGCAGTACTTC
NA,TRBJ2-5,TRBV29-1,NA,CSLVPQSPLQETQYF,TGCAGCCTAGTTCCGCAGTCACCCCTTCAAGAGACCCAGTACTTC
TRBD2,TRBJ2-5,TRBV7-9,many,CASSYGTRKETQYF,TGTGCCAGCAGCTACGGGACTAGAAAAGAGACCCAGTACTTC
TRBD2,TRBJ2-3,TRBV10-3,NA,CAISEEGLAGTDTQYF,TGTGCCATCAGTGAGGAGGGACTAGCGGGAACAGATACGCAGTATTTT
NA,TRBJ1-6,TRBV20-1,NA,CSARDLILGNKDSPLHF,TGCAGTGCTAGAGATCTTATCCTGGGGAATAAGGATTCACCCCTCCACTTT
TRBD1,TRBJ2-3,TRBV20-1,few,CSARAGTGIMDTQYF,TGCAGTGCTAGAGCCGGGACAGGGATAATGGATACGCAGTATTTT
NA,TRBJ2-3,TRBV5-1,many,CASSFSGDRADTQYF,TGCGCCAGCAGCTTTTCGGGGGACCGGGCAGATACGCAGTATTTT
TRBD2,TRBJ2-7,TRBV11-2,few,CASSSIGRRGASGRPYEQYF,TGTGCCAGCAGCTCGATAGGACGCCGGGGAGCTAGCGGACGGCCCTACGAGCAGTACTTC
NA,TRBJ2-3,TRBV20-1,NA,CSALPLGDTQYF,TGCAGTGCTCTTCCCCTTGGAGATACGCAGTATTTT
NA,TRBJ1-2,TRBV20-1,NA,CSARDSSGGRNGYTF,TGCAGTGCTAGAGATTCTAGCGGGGGTCGGAATGGCTACACCTTC
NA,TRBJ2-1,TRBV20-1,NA,CSARDTGSYNEQFF,TGCAGTGCTAGAGATACGGGATCCTACAATGAGCAGTTCTTC
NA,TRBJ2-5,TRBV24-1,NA,CATSDAGTGRQETQYF,TGTGCCACCAGTGATGCCGGAACAGGGAGACAAGAGACCCAGTACTTC